This TCR beta chain was captured by sequencing in a study of T cells in Graves' hyperthyroidism and ophthalmopathy. TCR beta CDR3 region amplification was performed from RNA transcripts. RT-PCR in the first round (using the HTBI primer set) targeted the TCR CDR3. TCRdb ran MiXCR on the multiplex PCR reads and lists one entry per CDR3 protein. The sample records approximately 710,000 distinct CDR3 sequences, roughly a sixth being singletons. The CDR3 spans 14 residues. The J segment lost 5 bases and the V segment lost 5 bases, leaving 7 bases of the junction unmatched. Germline V gene lookup returns CDR1 KGHSH and CDR2 LQKENI. Stable hyperthyroidism: no ophthalmopathy progression over 18 months of follow-up. This clonotype was observed at least ten times.

The source is a man over 45 with Graves' hyperthyroidism. The rearrangement joins TRBV18 to TRBJ1-1; 8 bases fit TRBD1. Specimen: blood. DNA for the CDR3: TGTGCCAGCTCATCCTCAGGACAGGGTACTGAAGCTTTCTTT. It is translated as CASSSSGQGTEAFF.